Presented here are 18 T cell receptor beta chains from one specimen sequenced in a study of a mutant IDH1 vaccine in newly diagnosed glioma. Described time point: week 23, last vaccination. The vaccine gave 300 ug of a 20-mer mutant IDH1 peptide subcutaneously per dose. Sequencing used immunoSEQ multiplex PCR; TCRdb keeps in-frame clones, though not all of them. The sample lists some 28,000 clones; roughly 80% were seen once. These receptors lack a known antigen. The material sequenced was PBMCs, taken from a glioma patient whose treatment included an IDH1 peptide vaccine. Receptors were obtained from a woman aged 25 to 39 with glioma.

The V call is TRBV11-2, the J call TRBJ2-7, with unresolved D. Trimming removed 5 bases from V and 3 bases from J, with 14 bases in between. This CDR3 is built from 14 residues. The germline V gene encodes CDR1 SGHAT and CDR2 FQNNGV. The CDR3 region is CASSPPPGSYEQYF. The CDR3 region has the DNA TGTGCCAGCAGCCCACCACCAGGTAGCTACGAGCAGTACTTC.

The table lists this clone with a few counts. The chain has TRBV5-1 and TRBJ1-6, with D possibly matching TRBD1 (6 bases). Trimming took off 0 bases at V and 2 bases at J, with 9 bases between the two ends. The V gene's germline CDR1 is SGHRS and CDR2 YFSETQ. The CDR3 extends over 16 amino acids. The CDR3 nucleotides read TGCGCCAGCAGCTTGGCGCGGGACACCTATAATTCACCCCTCCACTTT. It codes for CASSLARDTYNSPLHF. Together with reference TRBV5-1 and TRBJ1-6, the CDR3 gives the full variable domain: KAGVTQTPRYLIKTRGQQVTLSCSPISGHRSVSWYQQTPGQGLQFLFEYFSETQRNKGNFPGRFSGRQFSNSRSEMNVSTLELGDSALYLCASSLARDTYNSPLHFGNGTRLTVT.

The chain couples TRBV6-5 to TRBJ2-1; D is ambiguous. The V and J ends lost 0 bases and 0 bases respectively, with 6 bases between them. The V gene's germline CDR1 is MNHEY and CDR2 SVGAGI. There are 15 residues in the CDR3. CDR3 sequence reads: CASSYSADSYNEQFF. The CDR3, as DNA: TGTGCCAGCAGTTACTCGGCTGACTCCTACAATGAGCAGTTCTTC.

The chain joins TRBV7-8 to TRBJ1-1, with D perhaps matching TRBD1 (5 bases). Germline-derived CDR1 and CDR2 are SGHVS and FQNEAQ. The CDR3 loop spans 14 amino acids. The V end was cut by 2 bases, the J end by 4 bases, with 11 bases between. The CDR3 is CASSLYGGGTEAFF. The CDR3 DNA sequence: TGTGCCAGCAGCTTATACGGGGGGGGCACTGAAGCTTTCTTT.

The V and J genes are TRBV19 and TRBJ1-2; D gene ambiguous. The CDR3 consists of 12 residues. V was shortened by 5 bases and J by 0 bases, with 4 bases between the two germline ends. Germline CDR1 and CDR2: LNHDA and SQIVND (reference sequence). The CDR3 here is CASSWSNYGYTF. The DNA of the CDR3 is TGTGCCAGTAGTTGGTCTAACTATGGCTACACCTTC.

The V and J genes are TRBV7-8 and TRBJ1-2; D remains ambiguous. V gave up 1 base and J gave up 7 bases, with 10 bases separating them. Germline assignment: CDR1 SGHVS and CDR2 FQNEAQ. The CDR3 spans 13 residues. DNA for the CDR3: TGTGCCAGCAGCTTAGGGGAGTACGGTGGCTACACCTTC. It specifies CASSLGEYGGYTF.

This clone turned up a few times. V and J are TRBV18 and TRBJ1-2, with D possibly matching TRBD1 (5 bases). Germline V gene sequence: CDR1 KGHSH, CDR2 LQKENI. The CDR3 extends over 13 amino acids. Between the trimmed V and J ends, which lost 3 bases and 5 bases, there was a span of 10 bases. The CDR3 region is CASSPGTQYGYTF. For the CDR3, the DNA is TGTGCCAGCTCACCGGGGACGCAATATGGCTACACCTTC.

The chain is built from TRBV7-9 and TRBJ1-5; D remains unclear. Per germline, CDR1 SEHNR and CDR2 FQNEAQ (reference sequence). The V and J ends lost 5 bases and 4 bases respectively, with 9 bases between them. This CDR3 spans 13 amino acids. CDR3 sequence: CASSPQTNQPQHF. The CDR3 DNA sequence: TGTGCCAGCAGCCCACAGACTAATCAGCCCCAGCATTTT.

This clone occurred a few times. The V and J genes are TRBV30 and TRBJ1-4, with D perhaps TRBD1 (6 bases). V lost 0 bases and J 6 bases, leaving 11 bases between the germline ends. Germline V gene sequence: CDR1 GTSNPN, CDR2 SVGIG (reference sequence). This CDR3 spans 14 amino acids. The CDR3 loop is CAWSVGRGDEKLFF. The CDR3 DNA follows: TGTGCCTGGAGTGTGGGCAGGGGAGATGAAAAACTGTTTTTT.

The rearrangement joins TRBV2 to TRBJ2-3; 14 positions match TRBD2. There are 15 residues in the CDR3. V shed 6 bases, J shed 4 bases, and the junction held 3 bases outside the gene matches. CDR1 SNHLY and CDR2 FYNNEI come from the germline V gene. Here the CDR3 reads CASSGLAGGADTQYF. The CDR3 DNA is TGTGCCAGCAGCGGACTAGCGGGGGGAGCAGATACGCAGTATTTT.

V gene TRBV6-6 combines with J gene TRBJ2-2, with no clear D. Between the trimmed V and J ends, which lost 5 bases and 3 bases, there was a span of 10 bases. This CDR3 is built from 14 residues. Looked up from germline, CDR1 is MNHNY and CDR2 is SVGAGI (reference sequence). CDR3 sequence: CASSDPSDTGELFF. CDR3 DNA: TGTGCCAGCAGTGACCCTTCAGACACCGGGGAGCTGTTTTTT.

The chain links TRBV11-2 to TRBJ2-5; possibly TRBD1 or TRBD2 for D (5 bases each). V lost 2 bases and J lost 4, with 17 bases in between. CDR3 length: 16 residues. Germline loops: CDR1 SGHAT, CDR2 FQNNGV. CDR3 coding DNA: TGTGCCAGCAGCTTAAGGTCAACCGAGGGACGAGAGACCCAGTACTTC. Encoded protein: CASSLRSTEGRETQYF.

V gene TRBV5-4 combines with J gene TRBJ1-1; 7 bases match TRBD1. CDR1 SGHNT and CDR2 YYREEE come from the germline V gene (reference sequence). The CDR3 length is 15 residues. With V trimmed by 4 bases and J by 3 bases, 9 bases remained unmatched. CDR3 DNA sequence: TGTGCCAGCAGCCCCCAGGACAGGTACTACACTGAAGCTTTCTTT. It codes for CASSPQDRYYTEAFF. The entire variable domain, with the rest obtained from reference TRBV5-4 and TRBJ1-1, is as follows: ETGVTQSPTHLIKTRGQQVTLRCSSQSGHNTVSWYQQALGQGPQFIFQYYREEENGRGNFPPRFSGLQFPNYSSELNVNALELDDSALYLCASSPQDRYYTEAFFGQGTRLTVV.

The V call is TRBV6-6, the J call TRBJ2-5; no definite D call. The CDR3 sequence is 14 residues long. Germline lookup yields CDR1 MNHNY and CDR2 SVGAGI (reference sequence). Trimming stripped 3 bases from V and 4 bases from J, with 12 bases between. CDR3 sequence: CASSYQPPGETQYF. DNA of the CDR3: TGTGCCAGCAGTTATCAGCCCCCAGGAGAGACCCAGTACTTC.

This clone was detected once. The chain couples TRBV5-6 to TRBJ1-1; D not certain. Trimming stripped 0 bases from V and 5 bases from J, with 14 bases between. CDR1 and CDR2 from the germline V gene are SGHDT and YYEEEE. The CDR3 contains 15 residues. DNA for the CDR3: TGTGCCAGCAGCTTGGGAGGCAGGATCCGAACTGAAGCTTTCTTT. Translation gives CASSLGGRIRTEAFF.

This clone has only one observation. The chain recombines TRBV5-1 with TRBJ1-6; 10 positions agree with TRBD1. Losses at the gene ends were 4 bases for V and 9 bases for J; bases not matched to a gene: 4. This CDR3 region has 14 residues. Per the germline V gene, CDR1 is SGHRS and CDR2 is YFSETQ. CDR3 sequence (DNA): TGCGCCAGCAGCCTGGACAGGGGGGGTTCACCCCTCCACTTT. It is translated as CASSLDRGGSPLHF.

The chain recombines TRBV7-2 with TRBJ2-3; D not resolved. Looked up from germline, CDR1 is SGHTA and CDR2 is FQGNSA. The CDR3 runs 13 residues. V was clipped by 5 bases and J by 6 bases, with 12 bases between them. The chain's CDR3 is CASSASVRDTQYF. CDR3 nucleotide sequence: TGTGCCAGCAGCGCCTCAGTTCGGGATACGCAGTATTTT. Full variable domain (outside the CDR3, taken from reference TRBV7-2 and TRBJ2-3): GAGVSQSPSNKVTEKGKDVELRCDPISGHTALYWYRQSLGQGLEFLIYFQGNSAPDKSGLPSDRFSAERTGGSVSTLTIQRTQQEDSAVYLCASSASVRDTQYFGPGTRLTVL.

This chain joins TRBV27 and TRBJ2-7; TRBD2 agrees at 13 bases. Germline lookup yields CDR1 MNHEY and CDR2 SMNVEV (reference sequence). The ends lost 6 bases at V and 1 base at J; junction bases unmatched: 3. The CDR3 length is 15 residues. This chain's CDR3 is CASSRGLAGSYEQYF. The CDR3 bases are TGTGCCAGCAGCAGGGGACTAGCGGGGTCCTACGAGCAGTACTTC.